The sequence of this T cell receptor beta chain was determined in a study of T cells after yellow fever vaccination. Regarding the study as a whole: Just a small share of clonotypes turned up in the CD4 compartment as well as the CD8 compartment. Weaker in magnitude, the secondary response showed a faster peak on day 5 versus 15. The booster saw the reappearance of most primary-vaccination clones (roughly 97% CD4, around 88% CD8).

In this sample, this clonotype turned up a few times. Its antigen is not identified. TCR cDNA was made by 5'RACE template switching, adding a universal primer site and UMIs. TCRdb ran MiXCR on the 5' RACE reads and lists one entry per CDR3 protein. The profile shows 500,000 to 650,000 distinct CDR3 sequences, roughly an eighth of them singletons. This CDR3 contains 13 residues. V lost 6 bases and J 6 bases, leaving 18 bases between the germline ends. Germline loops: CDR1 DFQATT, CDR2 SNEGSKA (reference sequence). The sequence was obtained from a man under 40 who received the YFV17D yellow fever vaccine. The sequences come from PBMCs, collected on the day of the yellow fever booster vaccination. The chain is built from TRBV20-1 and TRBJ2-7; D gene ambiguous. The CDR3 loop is CSADQVKSGEQYF. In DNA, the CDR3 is TGCAGTGCCGACCAGGTTAAATCGGGCGAGCAGTACTTC.